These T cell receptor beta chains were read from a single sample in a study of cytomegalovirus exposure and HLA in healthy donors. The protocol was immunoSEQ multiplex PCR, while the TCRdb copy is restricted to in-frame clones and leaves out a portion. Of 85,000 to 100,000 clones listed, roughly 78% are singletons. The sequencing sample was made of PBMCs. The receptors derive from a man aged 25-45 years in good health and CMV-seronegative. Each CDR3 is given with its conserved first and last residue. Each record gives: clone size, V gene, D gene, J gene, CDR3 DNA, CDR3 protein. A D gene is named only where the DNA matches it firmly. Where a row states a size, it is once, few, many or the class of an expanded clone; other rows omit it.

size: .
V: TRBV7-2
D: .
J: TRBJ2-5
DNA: TGTGCCAGCAGCTTAGCGGCATTAACATTCCAAGAGACCCAGTACTTC
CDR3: CASSLAALTFQETQYF

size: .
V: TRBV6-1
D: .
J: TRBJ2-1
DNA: TGTGCCAGCAGTGACTTGACAGGCGTGAGCTCGTTGTTCTTC
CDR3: CASSDLTGVSSLFF

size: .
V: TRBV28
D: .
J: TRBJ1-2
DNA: TGTGCCAGCAGCTACCAGGGGACTCTTTGGGGGGGTGGCTACACCTTC
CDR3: CASSYQGTLWGGGYTF

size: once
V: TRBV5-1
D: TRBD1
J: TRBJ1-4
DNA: TGCGCCAGCAGCTTACAGGGGTTGAAGGAAAAACTGTTTTTT
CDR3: CASSLQGLKEKLFF

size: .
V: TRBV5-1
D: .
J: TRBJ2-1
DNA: TGCGCCAGCAGCCCAAGAACAGGAGATTCTTACAATGAGCAGTTCTTC
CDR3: CASSPRTGDSYNEQFF

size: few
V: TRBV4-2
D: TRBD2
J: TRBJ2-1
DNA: TGTGCCAGCAGTTATAACCGGGGGGATGAGCAGTTCTTC
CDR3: CASSYNRGDEQFF

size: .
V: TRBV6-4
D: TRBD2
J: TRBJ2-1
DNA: TGTGCCAGCAGTTTAACTAGCGGGAGTTCGGATGAGCAGTTCTTC
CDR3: CASSLTSGSSDEQFF

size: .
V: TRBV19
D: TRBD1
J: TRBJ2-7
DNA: TGTGCCAGTAGATCCGGGACAGTTCCCTACGAGCAGTACTTC
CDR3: CASRSGTVPYEQYF

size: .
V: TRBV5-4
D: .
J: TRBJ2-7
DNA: TGTGCCAGCAGTACCCAAGGACTGATTGCGTACGAGCAGTACTTC
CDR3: CASSTQGLIAYEQYF

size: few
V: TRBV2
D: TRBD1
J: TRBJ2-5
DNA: TGTGCCAGCAGTTACTACGGGACAGGGGGAGAGACCCAGTACTTC
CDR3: CASSYYGTGGETQYF

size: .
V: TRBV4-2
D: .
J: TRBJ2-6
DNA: TGTGCCAGCAGCCAAGATACCGGGGATTCCTCTGGGGCCAACGTCCTGACTTTC
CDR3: CASSQDTGDSSGANVLTF

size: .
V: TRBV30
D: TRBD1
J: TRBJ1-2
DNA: TGTGCCTGGAGTGTAACAGGGGGCTTTGGCTACACCTTC
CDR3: CAWSVTGGFGYTF

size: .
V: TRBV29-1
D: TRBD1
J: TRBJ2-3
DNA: TGCAGCGTTTACGGGACAGGAAGCACAGATACGCAGTATTTT
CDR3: CSVYGTGSTDTQYF

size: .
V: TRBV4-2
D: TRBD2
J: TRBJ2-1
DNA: TGTGCCAGCAGCCAAGAGGGGACTAGCGGGTACAATGAGCAGTTCTTC
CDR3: CASSQEGTSGYNEQFF

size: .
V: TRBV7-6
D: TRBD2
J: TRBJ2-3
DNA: TGTGCCAGCACGGGACTAGCGACAGATACGCAGTATTTT
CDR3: CASTGLATDTQYF

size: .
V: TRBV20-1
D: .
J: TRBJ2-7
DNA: TGCAGTGCTAGAGCAGGGTGGGGGGAGTACTTC
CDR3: CSARAGWGEYF

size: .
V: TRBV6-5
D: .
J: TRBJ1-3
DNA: TGTGCCAGCAGTCCACTCTCTGGAAACACCATATATTTT
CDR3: CASSPLSGNTIYF

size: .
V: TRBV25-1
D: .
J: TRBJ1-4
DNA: TGTGCCAGCAGTGAGGGAGGAGGTAATGAAAAACTGTTTTTT
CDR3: CASSEGGGNEKLFF

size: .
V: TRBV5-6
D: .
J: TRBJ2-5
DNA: TGTGCCAGCAGCATTTACCGGGAGAAAGAGACCCAGTACTTC
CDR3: CASSIYREKETQYF

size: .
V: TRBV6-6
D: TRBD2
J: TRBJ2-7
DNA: TGTGCCAGCAGTACCACTAGCGGGGGGGCGTACGAGCAGTACTTC
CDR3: CASSTTSGGAYEQYF

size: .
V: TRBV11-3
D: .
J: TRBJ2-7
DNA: TGTGCCAGCAGCTTTGACAGCTACGAGCAGTACTTC
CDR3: CASSFDSYEQYF

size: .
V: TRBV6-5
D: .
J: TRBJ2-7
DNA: TGTGCCAGCAGTTACTCGATTTTGGCCCGGGACGAGCAGTACTTC
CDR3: CASSYSILARDEQYF

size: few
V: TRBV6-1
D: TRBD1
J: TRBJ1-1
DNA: TGTGCCAGCAGTGTTAACCCGGGGACAGGGAAAACTGAAGCTTTCTTT
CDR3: CASSVNPGTGKTEAFF

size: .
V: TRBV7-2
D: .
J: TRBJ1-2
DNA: TGTGCCAGCAGCCCCGGAGGTGTGGGGGCTGAATACTATGGCTACACCTTC
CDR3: CASSPGGVGAEYYGYTF

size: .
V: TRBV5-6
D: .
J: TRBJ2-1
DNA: TGTGCCAGCAGCTTGGAGGCGAGGAATGAGCAGTTCTTC
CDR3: CASSLEARNEQFF

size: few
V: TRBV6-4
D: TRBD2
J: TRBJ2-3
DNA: TGTGCCAGCAGTGATCAAGCGGGAGGGAGCACAGATACGCAGTATTTT
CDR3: CASSDQAGGSTDTQYF

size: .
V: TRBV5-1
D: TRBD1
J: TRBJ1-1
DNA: TGCGCCAGCAGCTCTGACAGGGGGCTGGGGGCTTTCTTT
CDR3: CASSSDRGLGAFF

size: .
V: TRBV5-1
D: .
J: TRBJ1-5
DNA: TGCGCCAGCAGCGCAGGGCCGGGGGGGCAAGATCAGCCCCAGCATTTT
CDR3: CASSAGPGGQDQPQHF

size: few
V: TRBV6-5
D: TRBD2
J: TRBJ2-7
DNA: TGTGCCAGCAGTTCGGAGCGGGAGGTCTCCGAGCAGTACTTC
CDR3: CASSSEREVSEQYF

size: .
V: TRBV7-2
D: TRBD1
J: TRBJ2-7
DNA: TGTGCCAGCAGTCGACAGGGGGCACCTTCCTACGAGCAGTACTTC
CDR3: CASSRQGAPSYEQYF

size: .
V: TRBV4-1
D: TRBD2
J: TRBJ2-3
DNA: TGCGCCAGCAGCCAAGTGCCAGCGGGAGGTGGAGATACGCAGTATTTT
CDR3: CASSQVPAGGGDTQYF

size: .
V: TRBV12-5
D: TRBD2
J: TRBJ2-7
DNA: TGTGCTAGTGGTTTGGCTAGCGGGAGGTACGAGCAGTACTTC
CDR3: CASGLASGRYEQYF

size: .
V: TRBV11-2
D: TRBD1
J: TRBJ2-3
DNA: TGTGCCAGCAGCGCCAGACAGGGGACGGGGACAGATACGCAGTATTTT
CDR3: CASSARQGTGTDTQYF

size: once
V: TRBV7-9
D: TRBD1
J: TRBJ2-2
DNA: TGTGCCAGCAGCGACCGGGACAGGGGTTTGTCCGGGGAGCTGTTTTTT
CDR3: CASSDRDRGLSGELFF

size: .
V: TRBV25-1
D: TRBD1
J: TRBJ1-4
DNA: TGTGCCAGCAGTGGAGACAGGGGCGTTGAAAAACTGTTTTTT
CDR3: CASSGDRGVEKLFF

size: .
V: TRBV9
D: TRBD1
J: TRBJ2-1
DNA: TGTGCCAGCAGCGTAGGGCAGGGGGCTAACAATGAGCAGTTCTTC
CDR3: CASSVGQGANNEQFF

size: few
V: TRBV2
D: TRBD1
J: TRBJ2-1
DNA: TGTGCCAGCAGTTATGACAGGGTGGTTGGTACTGAGCAGTTCTTC
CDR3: CASSYDRVVGTEQFF

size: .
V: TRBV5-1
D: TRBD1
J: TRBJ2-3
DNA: TGCGCCAGCAGCTATGACAGGGGCCGAATGGGAGATACGCAGTATTTT
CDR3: CASSYDRGRMGDTQYF

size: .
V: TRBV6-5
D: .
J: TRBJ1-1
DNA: TGTGCCAGCAGAGGACTTAGCCTGAACACTGAAGCTTTCTTT
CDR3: CASRGLSLNTEAFF

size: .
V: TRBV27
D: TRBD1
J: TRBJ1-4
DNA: TGTGCCAGCAGTTCCCTGACAGGGGTGGGTAAACTGTTTTTT
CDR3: CASSSLTGVGKLFF

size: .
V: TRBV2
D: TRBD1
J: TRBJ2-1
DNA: TGTGCCAGCAGGGGGACAGGCTACAATGAGCAGTTCTTC
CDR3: CASRGTGYNEQFF

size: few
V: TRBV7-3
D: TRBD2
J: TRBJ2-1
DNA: TGTGCCAGCAGCCCCATGACCAGTGGGGGGGAGAAGTTCTTC
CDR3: CASSPMTSGGEKFF

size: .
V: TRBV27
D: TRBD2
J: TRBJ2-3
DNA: TGTGCCAGCAGTTTGACTAGCGGTACAGATACGCAGTATTTT
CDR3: CASSLTSGTDTQYF

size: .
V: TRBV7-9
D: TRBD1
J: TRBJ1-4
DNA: TGTGCCAGCAGCCGTCGGGACAGGGGCACAACTAATGAAAAACTGTTTTTT
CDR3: CASSRRDRGTTNEKLFF

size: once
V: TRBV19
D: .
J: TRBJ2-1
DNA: TGTGCCAGCGGTTACTGGAATGAGCAGTTCTTC
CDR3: CASGYWNEQFF

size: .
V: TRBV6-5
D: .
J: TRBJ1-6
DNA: TGTGCCAGCAGTTACGAAACAACAGCCGCACCCCTCCACTTT
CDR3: CASSYETTAAPLHF

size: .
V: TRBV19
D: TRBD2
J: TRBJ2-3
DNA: TGTGCCAGTAGTATTTTGCCGCGGCGGGGGGGGCTCACAGATACGCAGTATTTT
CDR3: CASSILPRRGGLTDTQYF

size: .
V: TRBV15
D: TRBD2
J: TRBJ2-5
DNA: TGTGCCACCAGCAGAGGCCCGACTAGCGGGATTGATGAGACCCAGTACTTC
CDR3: CATSRGPTSGIDETQYF

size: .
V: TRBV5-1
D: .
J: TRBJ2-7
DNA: TGCGCCAGCATGCCTGCGCCGGGGGGCATAATACGGGTCCCCTACGAGCAGTACTTC
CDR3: CASMPAPGGIIRVPYEQYF

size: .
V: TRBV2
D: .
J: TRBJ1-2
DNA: TGTGCCAGCAGCAAAGATACTCCCTATGGCTACACCTTC
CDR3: CASSKDTPYGYTF

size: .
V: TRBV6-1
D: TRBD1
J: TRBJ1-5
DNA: TGTGCCAGCAGGCCGGGACAGGGTGCTCAGCCCCAGCATTTT
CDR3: CASRPGQGAQPQHF

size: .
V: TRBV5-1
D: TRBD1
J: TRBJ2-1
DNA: TGCGCCAGCAGCTCCGGGACAGGGGTAGGAAATGAGCAGTTCTTC
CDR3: CASSSGTGVGNEQFF

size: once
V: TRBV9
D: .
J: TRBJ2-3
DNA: TGTGCCAGCAGCCCGAGGGGGACGGATACGCAGTATTTT
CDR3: CASSPRGTDTQYF

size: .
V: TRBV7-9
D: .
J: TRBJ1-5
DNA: TGTGCCAGCAGCTTAGCTCTTAATCAGCCCCAGCATTTT
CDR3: CASSLALNQPQHF

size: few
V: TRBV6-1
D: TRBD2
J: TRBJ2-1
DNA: TGTGCCAGCAGTGAACCTAGCGGGGCAAATGAGCAGTTCTTC
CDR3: CASSEPSGANEQFF

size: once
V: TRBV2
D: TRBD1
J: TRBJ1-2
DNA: TGTGCCAGCAGCCGGGACAGGGAGGCCTCTGGCTACACCTTC
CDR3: CASSRDREASGYTF

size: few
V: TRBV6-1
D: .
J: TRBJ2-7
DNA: TGTGCCAGCAGTGAAGTGGAACTAGGGATATACGAGCAGTACTTC
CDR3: CASSEVELGIYEQYF